This T cell receptor (beta chain) was documented in a study of blood T cell repertoires in COVID-19. Study-level information: Samples of COVID-19 (acute and convalescent) were obtained from the United States, Italy and Spain. PBMCs, B-cell-depleted T cells, or T cells provided the cDNA or gDNA that made up the material.

After removal of 5 bases from V and 7 bases from J, the junction contained 13 bases not matched to a gene. CDR1 and CDR2 from the germline V gene are SGHTA and FQGTGA. The CDR3 covers 17 residues. In the study's own analysis: From reference gene primer amplification, estimates of nucleated cell counts were derived. The data were produced by immunoSEQ multiplex PCR, yet TCRdb's version contains in-frame clones alone and is incomplete. Clone size and the V and J calls come from that table; the DNA yielded D and trimming. The profile shows approximately 500,000 clones, roughly nine tenths of them singletons.

The source is a woman between 50 and 59 years old with COVID-19, enrolled during active disease. Sequences were obtained from peripheral blood. The rearrangement links TRBV7-3 to TRBJ2-3, with 12 bases matching TRBD2. CDR3 nucleotide sequence: TGTGCCAGCAGCGTCACCGGGACTAGCGGGTCGGTGAATACGCAGTATTTT. It specifies CASSVTGTSGSVNTQYF.